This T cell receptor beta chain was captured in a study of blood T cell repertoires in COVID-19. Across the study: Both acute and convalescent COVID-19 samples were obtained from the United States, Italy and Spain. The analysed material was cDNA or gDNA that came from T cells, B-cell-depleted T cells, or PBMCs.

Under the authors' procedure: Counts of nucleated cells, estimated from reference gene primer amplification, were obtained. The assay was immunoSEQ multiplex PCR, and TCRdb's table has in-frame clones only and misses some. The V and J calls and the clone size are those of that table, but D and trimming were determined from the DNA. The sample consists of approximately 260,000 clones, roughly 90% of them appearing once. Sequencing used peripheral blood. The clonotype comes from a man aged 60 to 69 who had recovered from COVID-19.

The DNA for the CDR3 is TGTGCCAGTAGCCTACAGGGAACTGGAAACACCATATATTTT. This gives the protein CASSLQGTGNTIYF. The V and J genes are TRBV19 and TRBJ1-3; D might be TRBD1 (6 bases). The germline gives CDR1 LNHDA, CDR2 SQIVND (reference sequence). Trimming cost V 6 bases and J 2 bases, with 11 bases left between them. The CDR3 contains 14 residues.